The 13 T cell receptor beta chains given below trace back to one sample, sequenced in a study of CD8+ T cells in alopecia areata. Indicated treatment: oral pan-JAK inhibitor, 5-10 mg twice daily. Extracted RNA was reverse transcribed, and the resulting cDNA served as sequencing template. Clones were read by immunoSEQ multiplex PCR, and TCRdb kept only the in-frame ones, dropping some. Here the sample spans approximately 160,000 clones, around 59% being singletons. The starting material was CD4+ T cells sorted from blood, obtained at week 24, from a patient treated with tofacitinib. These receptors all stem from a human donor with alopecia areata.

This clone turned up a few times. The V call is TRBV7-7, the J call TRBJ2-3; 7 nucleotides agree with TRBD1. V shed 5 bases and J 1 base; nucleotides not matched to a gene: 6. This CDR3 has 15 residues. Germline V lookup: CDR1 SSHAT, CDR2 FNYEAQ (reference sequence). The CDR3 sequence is CASSPTGARTDTQYF. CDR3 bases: TGTGCCAGCAGCCCCACAGGGGCCCGCACAGATACGCAGTATTTT.

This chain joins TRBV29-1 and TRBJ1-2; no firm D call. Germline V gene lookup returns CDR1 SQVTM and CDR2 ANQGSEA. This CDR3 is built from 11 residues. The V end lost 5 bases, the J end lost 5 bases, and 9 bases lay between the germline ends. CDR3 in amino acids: CSVRSGYGYTF. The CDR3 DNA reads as TGCAGCGTTAGATCGGGGTATGGCTACACCTTC. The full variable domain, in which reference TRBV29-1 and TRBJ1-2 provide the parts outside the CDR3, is SAVISQKPSRDICQRGTSLTIQCQVDSQVTMMFWYRQQPGQSLTLIATANQGSEATYESGFVIDKFPISRPNLTFSTLTVSNMSPEDSSIYLCSVRSGYGYTFGSGTRLTVV.

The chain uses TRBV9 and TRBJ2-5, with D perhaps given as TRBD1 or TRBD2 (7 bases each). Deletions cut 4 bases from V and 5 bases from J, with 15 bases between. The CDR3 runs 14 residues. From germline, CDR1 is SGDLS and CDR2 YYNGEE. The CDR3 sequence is CASSSRGGQETQYF. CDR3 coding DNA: TGTGCCAGCAGCTCCAGGGGGGGCCAGGAGACCCAGTACTTC. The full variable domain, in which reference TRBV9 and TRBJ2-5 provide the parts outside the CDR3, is DSGVTQTPKHLITATGQRVTLRCSPRSGDLSVYWYQQSLDQGLQFLIQYYNGEERAKGNILERFSAQQFPDLHSELNLSSLELGDSALYFCASSSRGGQETQYFGPGTRLLVL.

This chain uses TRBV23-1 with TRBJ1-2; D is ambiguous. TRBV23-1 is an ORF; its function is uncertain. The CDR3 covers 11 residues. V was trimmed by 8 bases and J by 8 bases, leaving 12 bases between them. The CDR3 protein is CASVSLFGYTF. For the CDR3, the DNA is TGCGCCAGCGTATCCCTCTTCGGCTACACCTTC.

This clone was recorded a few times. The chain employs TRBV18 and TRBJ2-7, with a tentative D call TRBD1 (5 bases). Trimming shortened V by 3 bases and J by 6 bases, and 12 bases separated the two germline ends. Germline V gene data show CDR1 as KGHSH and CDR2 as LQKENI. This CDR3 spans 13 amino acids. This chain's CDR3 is CASSPDGAREQYF. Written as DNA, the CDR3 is TGTGCCAGCTCACCGGATGGGGCTCGCGAGCAGTACTTC. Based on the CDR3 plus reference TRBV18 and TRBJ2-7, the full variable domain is NAGVMQNPRHLVRRRGQEARLRCSPMKGHSHVYWYRQLPEEGLKFMVYLQKENIIDESGMPKERFSAEFPKEGPSILRIQQVVRGDSAAYFCASSPDGAREQYFGPGTRLTVT.

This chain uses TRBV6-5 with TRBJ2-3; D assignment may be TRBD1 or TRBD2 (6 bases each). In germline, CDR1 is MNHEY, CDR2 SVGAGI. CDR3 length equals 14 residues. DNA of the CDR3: TGTGGGACGGGGGAACAGGGTAGGCCAGATACGCAGTATTTT. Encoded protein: CGTGEQGRPDTQYF.

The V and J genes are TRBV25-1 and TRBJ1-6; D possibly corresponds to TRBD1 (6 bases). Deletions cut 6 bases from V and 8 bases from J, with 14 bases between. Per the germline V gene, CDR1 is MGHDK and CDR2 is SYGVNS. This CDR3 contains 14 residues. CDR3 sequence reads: CASSQGHGYSPLHF. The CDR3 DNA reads TGTGCCAGCAGCCAGGGACACGGATATTCACCCCTCCACTTT.

The chain's CDR3 is CASSDSTGGLTEAFF. The CDR3 bases are TGTGCCAGCAGTGACTCGACAGGGGGTTTGACTGAAGCTTTCTTT. The chain couples TRBV6-4 to TRBJ1-1; TRBD1 matches at 9 bases. The V gene's germline CDR1 is MRHNA and CDR2 SNTAGT. Unmatched junction bases numbered 4, after V lost 0 bases and J lost 5 bases. The CDR3 loop spans 15 amino acids.

CDR3 coding DNA: TGTGCCAGCAGCTACGACAGGGATACGCAGTATTTT. Its protein product is CASSYDRDTQYF. This chain connects TRBV5-6 to TRBJ2-3; D perhaps matches TRBD1 (6 bases). From germline, CDR1 is SGHDT and CDR2 YYEEEE. This CDR3 spans 12 amino acids. V lost 3 bases to trimming and J lost 6 bases, with 8 bases between them.

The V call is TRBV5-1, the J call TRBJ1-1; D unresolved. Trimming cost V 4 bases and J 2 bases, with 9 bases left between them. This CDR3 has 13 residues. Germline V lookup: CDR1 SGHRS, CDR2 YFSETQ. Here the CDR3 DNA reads TGCGCCAGCAGCCCAACGGGTAACACTGAAGCTTTCTTT. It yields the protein CASSPTGNTEAFF.

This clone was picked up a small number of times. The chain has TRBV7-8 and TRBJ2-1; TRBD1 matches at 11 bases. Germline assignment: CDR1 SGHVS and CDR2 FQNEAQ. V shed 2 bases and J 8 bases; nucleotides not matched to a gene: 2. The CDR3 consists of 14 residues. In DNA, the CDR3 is TGTGCCAGCAGCTTACGGGACAGGGGGTATGAGCAGTTCTTC. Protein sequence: CASSLRDRGYEQFF.

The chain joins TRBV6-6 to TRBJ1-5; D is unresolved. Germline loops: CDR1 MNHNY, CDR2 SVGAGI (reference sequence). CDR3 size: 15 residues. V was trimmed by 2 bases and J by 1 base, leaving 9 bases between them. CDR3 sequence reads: CASSYVGISNQPQHF. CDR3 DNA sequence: TGTGCCAGCAGTTACGTCGGCATCAGCAATCAGCCCCAGCATTTT.

The CDR3 DNA reads TGTGCCAGCTCACCGGGAAGCTCATCCTACGAGCAGTACTTC. As protein: CASSPGSSSYEQYF. V usage is TRBV18 and J usage is TRBJ2-7; unclear D gene. This CDR3 has 14 amino acids. CDR1 KGHSH and CDR2 LQKENI come from the germline V gene. V lost 3 bases, J lost 1 base, and 10 bases lay in between.